The text below deals with one T cell receptor beta chain. Its antigen is unknown. No much larger clone is present one base from it, and per-base qualities are unavailable. The germline V gene gives CDR1 as MNHEY and CDR2 as SVGAGI. The germline ends are 11 bases apart after V is trimmed by 6 bases and J by 4 bases. The CDR3 goes from the cysteine to the phenylalanine over 13 residues. The DNA shown is the 39-base CDR3, in frame from base 1. In Seattle, one collaborating source enrolled patients while the infection was active and tracked those patients longitudinally over the course of disease. The collaborating institutions used their own protocols to collect whole blood in K2EDTA tubes. Collaborator samples were shipped for TCRbeta analysis as frozen whole blood, isolated PBMCs, or DNA extracted from either sample type. The data were obtained in a study of blood T cell repertoires in COVID-19 (TCRdb year 2020). Context from the whole study: Collaborator samples came from the United States, Italy and Spain and covered acute and convalescent phases of COVID-19. The material from the prospective study consisted of cDNA or gDNA derived from T cells, B-cell-depleted T cells, or PBMCs. The dataset comprised deeply sampled blood TCRbeta repertoires from subjects exposed to, actively infected with, or recovered from COVID-19. The repertoires were made available in a free public database intended to serve as a resource for research on the immune response to SARS-CoV-2. The samples were drawn from two sources: the first 160 participants of the ongoing ImmuneRACE study, and approximately 1,300 subjects contributed by 6 global collaborators. The sample metadata nearly always contained a de-identified subject ID, COVID-19 status, age in years and sex. Where available, HLA class I and class II types were obtained from metadata supplied by the sample provider rather than from assay-based typing.

Summary of the overall study and its limitations: How much clinical and demographic metadata was included differed by source and by participant, and the metadata was provided uncurated.

The immunoSEQ Assay, a bias-controlled multiplex PCR, was used to amplify TCRbeta CDR3 regions from genomic DNA. Concerning the study's data processing: Nucleated cell counts per sample were estimated from amplification of reference gene primers within the assay. To quantify the absolute abundance of each unique TCRbeta CDR3 rearrangement, sequence reads were collapsed and filtered. For each sample, productive Simpson clonality was calculated by taking the square root of Simpson's diversity index across productive rearrangements. Not all clones reach the TCRdb copy of this immuneACCESS table, which keeps in-frame sequences only. Checked studies attribute under half of the gap to unresolved V genes and leave the rest unexplained. For V, J and clone size, that table is used; D and trimming come from the DNA. The table for this sample lists roughly 500,000 clones; 89% of them were counted only once. 0.75% to 0.9% of the sample is in the top ten clones.

The source is a man younger than 35 with COVID-19, enrolled during active disease. The chain couples TRBV6-5 to TRBJ2-3, with the D gene not confidently named. Sample: peripheral blood. The DNA sequence is given as TGTGCCAGCAGCCTGCTAAAGTCAGATACGCAGTATTTT. This translates into CASSLLKSDTQYF.